A single TCR beta chain is shown here with its context. The data were taken from a study of blood T cell repertoires in COVID-19. Study-wide context: The cDNA or gDNA used as material had been derived from T cells, B-cell-depleted T cells, or PBMCs.

The CDR3 consists of 14 residues. Germline-derived CDR1 and CDR2 are MGHRA and YSYEKL. V was pared by 1 base and J by 0 bases, with 6 bases between. TCRdb's table, derived via immunoSEQ multiplex PCR, lists solely in-frame clones and lacks some. This sample carries approximately 230,000 clones, 70% to 85% of them seen once, and the ten largest clones take approximately 5%. This receptor was identified in a woman aged 80 or over with active or convalescent COVID-19. Material for sequencing was peripheral blood. The gene calls are TRBV4-1 and TRBJ1-2; D is unresolved. CDR3 coding DNA: TGCGCCAGCAGCCAAGCAACTTCTAACTATGGCTACACCTTC. Translation: CASSQATSNYGYTF.